Below, 19 T cell receptor beta chains from the same sample are listed, as sequenced in a study of cytomegalovirus exposure and HLA in healthy donors. Vbeta (60) and Jbeta (13) primers were used in the PCR. Here immunoSEQ multiplex PCR was the method, and the copy in TCRdb shows in-frame clones only, minus some. The sample yields around 140,000 clones, 75% to 85% seen once. The sample was PBMCs. The receptors originated from a female donor in good health and CMV-seropositive.

V and J are TRBV10-3 and TRBJ2-1; 13 bases are a match to TRBD2. Germline CDR1 is ENHRY and CDR2 is SYGVKD. This CDR3 is built from 16 residues. V lost 8 bases, J lost 8 bases, and 12 bases stayed unmatched. In nucleotides, the CDR3 is TGTGCCATCCAGCGACTAGCGGGAGGCCGAGGCGATGAGCAGTTCTTC. Translation: CAIQRLAGGRGDEQFF.

This clone was recorded once. This chain joins TRBV6-1 and TRBJ1-4, with 8 bases fitting TRBD1. The junction had 4 bases not matched to a gene; V was cut back by 2 bases and J by 8 bases. From germline, CDR1 is MNHNS and CDR2 SASEGT. CDR3 length equals 14 residues. CDR3 bases: TGTGCCAGCAGTGAATTCGGACAGGGAGAAAAACTGTTTTTT. This sequence encodes CASSEFGQGEKLFF.

The V gene is TRBV5-8, the J gene TRBJ1-2; D ambiguous. Trimming pared 5 bases from V and 8 bases from J, leaving 19 bases between. The CDR3 extends over 14 amino acids. Germline CDR1 and CDR2: SGHTS and YDEGEE. This chain's CDR3 is CASRRYGRSAGYTF. The CDR3 nucleotides are TGTGCCAGCAGGAGATACGGGAGGTCAGCCGGCTACACCTTC.

This clone showed up just once. J is TRBJ2-1 and V is TRBV19; D uncertain. The V and J ends lost 0 bases and 3 bases respectively, with 15 bases between them. Germline V CDR1 and CDR2: LNHDA, SQIVND (reference sequence). The CDR3 is 17 amino acids. The CDR3 bases are TGTGCCAGTAGTATAGATCTTTCCCCCAACTACTACAATGAGCAGTTCTTC. Translation gives CASSIDLSPNYYNEQFF.

V usage is TRBV5-1 and J usage is TRBJ2-7; D possibly corresponds to TRBD1 (5 bases). Germline loops: CDR1 SGHRS, CDR2 YFSETQ. V lost 0 bases, J lost 5 bases, and 12 bases lay in between. The CDR3 contains 14 residues. CDR3 bases: TGCGCCAGCAGCTTGGGGGGCTTAAAAGACGAGCAGTACTTC. This translates into CASSLGGLKDEQYF.

The chain recombines TRBV28 with TRBJ1-2; no firm D call. The germline V gene encodes CDR1 MDHEN and CDR2 SYDVKM. This CDR3 has 13 residues. Trimming took 8 bases from V and 7 from J, leaving 17 bases between them. The CDR3 DNA follows: TGTGCCAGCGGCCCTGCGGGAAGAGGTGGCTACACCTTC. It encodes CASGPAGRGGYTF.

V usage is TRBV29-1 and J usage is TRBJ1-1; D not certain. The V end was cut by 2 bases, the J end by 6 bases, with 16 bases between. The CDR3 has 14 residues. Germline V gene data show CDR1 as SQVTM and CDR2 as ANQGSEA. In nucleotides, the CDR3 is TGCAGCGTTGAATTTGAGGTTCCCTTCGCTGAAGCTTTCTTT. Its protein product is CSVEFEVPFAEAFF.

The V gene is TRBV18, the J gene TRBJ2-1, with 8 bases that match TRBD1. The junction had 0 bases not matched to a gene; V was cut back by 2 bases and J by 9 bases. The germline CDR1 and CDR2 sequences are KGHSH and LQKENI. The CDR3 has 12 amino acids. The CDR3 reads CASSPTGGEQFF. Written as DNA, the CDR3 is TGTGCCAGCTCACCAACAGGGGGTGAGCAGTTCTTC.

J is TRBJ2-7 and V is TRBV5-1, with 9 nucleotides matching TRBD1. The CDR3 runs to 14 residues. V was pared by 5 bases and J by 2 bases, with 5 bases of the junction left unmatched. Germline V gives CDR1 SGHRS, CDR2 YFSETQ. The CDR3 DNA is TGCGCCAGCAGAGTGACAGGGGGGGCCTACGAGCAGTACTTC. This translates into CASRVTGGAYEQYF.

The chain recombines TRBV5-5 with TRBJ2-3; a weak D match, TRBD2 (7 bases). Deletions cut 2 bases from V and 0 bases from J, with 13 bases between. The CDR3 sequence is 16 residues long. Per germline, CDR1 SGHKS and CDR2 YYEKEE (reference sequence). The CDR3 DNA sequence: TGTGCCAGCAGCTTATGGGGGGGGCCGAGCACAGATACGCAGTATTTT. This codes for CASSLWGGPSTDTQYF.

This clone has a handful of counts. The rearrangement joins TRBV29-1 to TRBJ2-5; 8 nucleotides agree with TRBD1. This CDR3 has 15 amino acids. J lost 9 bases, V lost 2 bases, and 14 bases had no gene match. The germline V gene encodes CDR1 SQVTM and CDR2 ANQGSEA. This CDR3 reads CSVEFIGQGVRAQYF. Here the CDR3 DNA reads TGCAGCGTTGAATTCATAGGACAGGGAGTTAGGGCCCAGTACTTC. The whole variable domain, filled in from reference TRBV29-1 and TRBJ2-5, reads SAVISQKPSRDICQRGTSLTIQCQVDSQVTMMFWYRQQPGQSLTLIATANQGSEATYESGFVIDKFPISRPNLTFSTLTVSNMSPEDSSIYLCSVEFIGQGVRAQYFGPGTRLLVL.

This clone was observed once. The chain is built from TRBV7-9 and TRBJ1-1; 7 bases are a match to TRBD1. V lost 7 bases, J lost 1 base, and 6 bases stayed unmatched. The CDR3 has 14 amino acids. Germline-derived CDR1 and CDR2 are SEHNR and FQNEAQ (reference sequence). For the CDR3, the DNA is TGTGCCAGCATGCGGGACAGTACGAACACTGAAGCTTTCTTT. This sequence encodes CASMRDSTNTEAFF.

As DNA, the CDR3 is TGTGCCAGCAGCTTAGTGGGACTAGCGGGAGAGGATACGCAGTATTTT. This encodes CASSLVGLAGEDTQYF. V gene TRBV7-9 combines with J gene TRBJ2-3; 14 bases are a match to TRBD2. Germline CDR1 SEHNR, CDR2 FQNEAQ (reference sequence). This CDR3 has 16 amino acids. Germline trimming cut 1 base from V and 6 bases from J; bases unmatched to any gene: 3.

This chain uses TRBV6-5 with TRBJ2-3, with TRBD2 matching over 9 bases. V shed 7 bases, J shed 6 bases, and the junction held 8 bases outside the gene matches. CDR1 and CDR2 (germline): MNHEY, SVGAGI. The CDR3 contains 14 residues. Here the CDR3 DNA reads TGTGCCAGCACGCGAGCGGGGGGTGGGGATACGCAGTATTTT. This encodes CASTRAGGGDTQYF.

The gene calls are TRBV15 and TRBJ1-1, with 7 bases lining up with TRBD1. Unmatched junction bases numbered 8, after V lost 0 bases and J lost 1 base. The CDR3 length is 17 residues. CDR1 is LNHNV and CDR2 is YYDKDF in the germline V gene (reference sequence). In DNA form, the CDR3 reads TGTGCCACCAGCAGAGAGGGCAGGGGGAGGAGGAACACTGAAGCTTTCTTT. Its protein is CATSREGRGRRNTEAFF.

The V gene is TRBV5-5, the J gene TRBJ2-1; TRBD2 matches at 12 bases. CDR1 is SGHKS, CDR2 YYEKEE, per germline (reference sequence). This CDR3 is built from 18 residues. V lost 7 bases, J lost 6 bases, and 17 bases stayed unmatched. The CDR3 region is CASLQETLGLAGANEQFF. The CDR3 DNA reads TGTGCCAGCCTACAGGAAACCCTGGGACTAGCGGGCGCCAATGAGCAGTTCTTC. The whole variable domain, filled in from reference TRBV5-5 and TRBJ2-1, reads DAGVTQSPTHLIKTRGQQVTLRCSPISGHKSVSWYQQVLGQGPQFIFQYYEKEERGRGNFPDRFSARQFPNYSSELNVNALLLGDSALYLCASLQETLGLAGANEQFFGPGTRLTVL.

This sequence joins TRBV5-4 and TRBJ1-1; maybe TRBD1 (6 bases). The V gene lost 3 bases and the J gene lost 2 bases, with 17 bases spanning the gap. Germline V gene lookup returns CDR1 SGHNT and CDR2 YYREEE (reference sequence). This CDR3 has 16 amino acids. The CDR3 sequence: CASSSTYRDLNTEAFF. The CDR3, as DNA: TGTGCCAGCAGCTCAACTTACAGGGACCTAAACACTGAAGCTTTCTTT.

V usage is TRBV19 and J usage is TRBJ2-3; 8 bases are a match to TRBD2. Germline V lookup: CDR1 LNHDA, CDR2 SQIVND (reference sequence). V was pared by 4 bases and J by 4 bases, with 7 bases of the junction left unmatched. There are 15 residues in the CDR3. The CDR3 is CASSTGTSRSDTQYF. The CDR3 DNA reads TGTGCCAGTAGTACAGGGACTAGTAGGTCAGATACGCAGTATTTT.

This chain connects TRBV9 to TRBJ2-7, with 7 positions matching TRBD1. The CDR3 is made up of 14 amino acids. The V gene end was trimmed by 2 bases and the J gene end by 4 bases; junction bases not matched to a gene: 6. CDR1 and CDR2 from the germline V gene are SGDLS and YYNGEE. The CDR3 DNA reads TGTGCCAGCAGCGTGGGGGACAGTGGGTACGAGCAGTACTTC. This sequence encodes CASSVGDSGYEQYF.